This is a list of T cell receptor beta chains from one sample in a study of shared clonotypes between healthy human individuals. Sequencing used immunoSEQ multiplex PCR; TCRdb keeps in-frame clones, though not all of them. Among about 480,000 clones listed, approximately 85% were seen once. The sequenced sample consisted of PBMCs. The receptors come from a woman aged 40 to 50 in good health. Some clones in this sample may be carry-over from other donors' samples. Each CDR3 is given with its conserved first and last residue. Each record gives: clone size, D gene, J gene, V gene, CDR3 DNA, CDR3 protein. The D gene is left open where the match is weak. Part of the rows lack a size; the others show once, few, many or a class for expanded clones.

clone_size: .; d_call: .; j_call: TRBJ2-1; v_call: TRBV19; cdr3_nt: TGTGCCAGTAGTTCGACTTTGGAGCAGTTCTTC; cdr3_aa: CASSSTLEQFF
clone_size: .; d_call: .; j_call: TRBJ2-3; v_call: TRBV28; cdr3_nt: TGTGCCAGCAGTCCTGGAGGCGCAGATACGCAGTATTTT; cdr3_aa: CASSPGGADTQYF
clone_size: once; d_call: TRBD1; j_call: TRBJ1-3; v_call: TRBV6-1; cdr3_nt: TGTGCCAGCAGACGGACAGGGGCTGAGGGAAACACCATATATTTT; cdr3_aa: CASRRTGAEGNTIYF
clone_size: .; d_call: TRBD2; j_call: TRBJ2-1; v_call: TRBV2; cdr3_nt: TGTGCCAGCAGGACCGGGACTAGCGTCTATAATGAGCAGTTCTTC; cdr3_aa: CASRTGTSVYNEQFF
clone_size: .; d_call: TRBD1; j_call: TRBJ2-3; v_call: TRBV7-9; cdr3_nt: TGTGCCAGCAGCTTAGGGACAGGGGGCTCAGATACGCAGTATTTT; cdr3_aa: CASSLGTGGSDTQYF
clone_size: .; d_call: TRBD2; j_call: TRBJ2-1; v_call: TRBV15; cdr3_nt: TGTGCCACCAGCAGGGGGGGGAGAACCTCCTACAATGAGCAGTTCTTC; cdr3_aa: CATSRGGRTSYNEQFF
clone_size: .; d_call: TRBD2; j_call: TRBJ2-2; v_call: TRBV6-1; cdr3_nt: TGTGCCAGCAGCCTTAGCGGGAGCACCGGGGAGCTGTTTTTT; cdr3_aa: CASSLSGSTGELFF
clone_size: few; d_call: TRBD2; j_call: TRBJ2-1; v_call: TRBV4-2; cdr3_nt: TGTGCCAGCAGCCAAGAGAGGACTAGGCAGTTCTTC; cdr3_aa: CASSQERTRQFF
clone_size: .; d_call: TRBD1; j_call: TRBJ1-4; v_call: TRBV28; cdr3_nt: TGTGCCAGCAGTAAGACAGGGCCGGAAAAACTGTTTTTT; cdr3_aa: CASSKTGPEKLFF
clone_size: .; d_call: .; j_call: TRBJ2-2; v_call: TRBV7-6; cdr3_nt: TGTGCCAGCAGCCCTACACCCCTCCGGAGCACCGGGGAGCTGTTTTTT; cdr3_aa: CASSPTPLRSTGELFF
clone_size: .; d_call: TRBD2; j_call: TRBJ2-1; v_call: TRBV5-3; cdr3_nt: TGTGCCAGAAGCTGGGGGACTAGCGGGAGGGCCCCCTACAATGAGCAGTTCTTC; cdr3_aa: CARSWGTSGRAPYNEQFF
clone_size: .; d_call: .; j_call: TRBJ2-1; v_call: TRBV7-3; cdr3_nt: TGTGCCAGCAGCTTATTGACGGGAGAGGATGAGCAGTTCTTC; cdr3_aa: CASSLLTGEDEQFF
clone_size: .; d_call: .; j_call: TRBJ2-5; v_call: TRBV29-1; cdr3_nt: TGCAGCGTTGCCTTTACTAGCCAAGAGACCCAGTACTTC; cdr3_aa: CSVAFTSQETQYF
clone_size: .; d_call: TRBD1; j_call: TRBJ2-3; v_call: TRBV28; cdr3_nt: TGTGCCAGCGGCCCAACGAGAGGGACAGGGTTCACAGATACGCAGTATTTT; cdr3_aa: CASGPTRGTGFTDTQYF
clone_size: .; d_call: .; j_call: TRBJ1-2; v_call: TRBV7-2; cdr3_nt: TGTGCCAGCAGCTCCCGCACAGGGCTGATTACCTTC; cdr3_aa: CASSSRTGLITF
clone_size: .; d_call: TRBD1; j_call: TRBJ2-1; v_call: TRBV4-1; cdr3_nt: TGCGCCAGCAGCTACAACAGGGGTTCCAATGAGCAGTTCTTC; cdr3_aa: CASSYNRGSNEQFF
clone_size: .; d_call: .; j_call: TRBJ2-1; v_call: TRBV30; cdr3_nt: TGTGCCTGGGGACGGGACCCAAACAATGAGCAGTTCTTC; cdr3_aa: CAWGRDPNNEQFF
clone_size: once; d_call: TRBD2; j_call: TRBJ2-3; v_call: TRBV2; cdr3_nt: TGTGCCAGCAGTGAAGTGCAGCTAGCGGGAGGTGCAGATACGCAGTATTTT; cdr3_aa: CASSEVQLAGGADTQYF
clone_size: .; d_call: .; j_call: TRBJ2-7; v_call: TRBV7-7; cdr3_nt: TGTGCTAGCAGCTTAGGTCAGGCCTCTTCCTACGAGCAGTACTTC; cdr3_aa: CASSLGQASSYEQYF
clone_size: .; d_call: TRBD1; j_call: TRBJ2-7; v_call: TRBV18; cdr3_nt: TGTGCCAGCTCACGGGGACAGTCCCTGGGGGAGCAGTACTTC; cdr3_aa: CASSRGQSLGEQYF
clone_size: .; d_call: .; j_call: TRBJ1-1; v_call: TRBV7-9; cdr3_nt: TGTGCCAGCAGCCGGTCGGCAGGTCCCCGTTTCTTT; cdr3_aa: CASSRSAGPRFF
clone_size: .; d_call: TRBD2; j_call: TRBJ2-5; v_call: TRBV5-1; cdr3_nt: TGCGCCACTCAAACCGGGAGGGGCCAAGAGACCCAGTACTTC; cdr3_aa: CATQTGRGQETQYF
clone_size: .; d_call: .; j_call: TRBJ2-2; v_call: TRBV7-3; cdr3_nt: TGTGCCAGCAGCCCAGACCCCGGAACGGCGAACACCGGGGAGCTGTTTTTT; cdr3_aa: CASSPDPGTANTGELFF
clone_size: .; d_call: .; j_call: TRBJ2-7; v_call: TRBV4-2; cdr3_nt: TGTGCCAGCAGCCAAGACACCGACTCCTACGAGCAGTACTTC; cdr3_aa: CASSQDTDSYEQYF
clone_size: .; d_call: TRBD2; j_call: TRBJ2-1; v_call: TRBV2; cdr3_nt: TGTGCCAGCAGGAGATCTAGCGGGAGCCCGCATGAGCAGTTCTTC; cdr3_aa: CASRRSSGSPHEQFF
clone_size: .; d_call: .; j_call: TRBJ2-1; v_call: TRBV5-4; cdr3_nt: TGTGCCAGCAGCTTGGGTCCCTCCGGCAGGGAGCAGTTCTTC; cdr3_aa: CASSLGPSGREQFF
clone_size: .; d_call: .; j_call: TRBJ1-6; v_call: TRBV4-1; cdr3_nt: TGCGCCAGCAGCTCCCACGGCGGGGGATCCGGTTCACCCCTCCACTTT; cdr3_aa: CASSSHGGGSGSPLHF
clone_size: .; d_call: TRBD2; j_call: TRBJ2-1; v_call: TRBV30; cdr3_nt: TGTGCCTGGAGTAGCGGGAGCCTCTCCAATGAGCAGTTCTTC; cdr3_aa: CAWSSGSLSNEQFF
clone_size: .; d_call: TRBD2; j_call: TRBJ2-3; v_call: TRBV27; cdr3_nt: TGTGCCAGCAGTCGCGGGAGGGCAGGGGCAGATACGCAGTATTTT; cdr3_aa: CASSRGRAGADTQYF
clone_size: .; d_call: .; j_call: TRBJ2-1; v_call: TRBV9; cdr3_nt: TGTGCCAGCAGCGTAGAACAGGTCTCCGCTGAGCAGTTCTTC; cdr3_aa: CASSVEQVSAEQFF
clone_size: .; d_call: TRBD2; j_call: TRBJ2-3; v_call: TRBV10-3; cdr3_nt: TGTGCCATCACTACGTCCCCTAGCGGAGATACGCAGTATTTT; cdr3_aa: CAITTSPSGDTQYF
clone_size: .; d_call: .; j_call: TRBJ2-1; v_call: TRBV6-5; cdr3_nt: TGTGCCAGCAGTTACTCCACAGGAGACTACAATGAGCAGTTCTTC; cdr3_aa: CASSYSTGDYNEQFF
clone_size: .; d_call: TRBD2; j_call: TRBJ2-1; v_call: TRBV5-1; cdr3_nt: TGCGCCAGCAGCTTACCCAGTGGGTCGACTAGCGGGAGCTCCTACAATGAGCAGTTCTTC; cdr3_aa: CASSLPSGSTSGSSYNEQFF
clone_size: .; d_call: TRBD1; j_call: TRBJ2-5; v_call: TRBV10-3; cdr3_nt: TGTGCCATCAGTGAGTTGGGACAGGGGAGTAGTGAGACCCAGTACTTC; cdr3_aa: CAISELGQGSSETQYF
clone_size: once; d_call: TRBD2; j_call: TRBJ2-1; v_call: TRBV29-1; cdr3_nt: TGCAGCGTTGATCGGGGGGGGTTCTGGGCTAGCGGGTCTTACAATGAGCAGTTCTTC; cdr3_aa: CSVDRGGFWASGSYNEQFF
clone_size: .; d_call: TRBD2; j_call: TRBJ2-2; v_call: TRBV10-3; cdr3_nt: TGTGCCATCAGCGAAATAGCGGGAGCGAACACCGGGGAGCTGTTTTTT; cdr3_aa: CAISEIAGANTGELFF
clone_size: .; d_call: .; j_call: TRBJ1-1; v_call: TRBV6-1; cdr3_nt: TGTGCCAGCAGCCCCCGGGGGCTCACTGAAGCTTTCTTT; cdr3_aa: CASSPRGLTEAFF
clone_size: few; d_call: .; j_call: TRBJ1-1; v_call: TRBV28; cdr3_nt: TGTGCCAGCAGTTCTGCCAGTGAAGCTTTCTTT; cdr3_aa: CASSSASEAFF
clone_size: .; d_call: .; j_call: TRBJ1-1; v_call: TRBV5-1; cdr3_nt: TGCGCCAGCAGCTTGGTGGGAGCTCAGAACACTGAAGCTTTCTTT; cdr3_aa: CASSLVGAQNTEAFF
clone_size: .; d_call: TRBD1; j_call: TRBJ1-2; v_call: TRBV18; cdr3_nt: TGTGCCAGCTCACCAGATCCTGGACAGGGAATGGGCTACACCTTC; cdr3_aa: CASSPDPGQGMGYTF
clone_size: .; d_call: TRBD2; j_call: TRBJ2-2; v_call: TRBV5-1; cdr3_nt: TGCGCCAGCAGCTCGACTAGCGCAAACACCGGGGAGCTGTTTTTT; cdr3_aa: CASSSTSANTGELFF
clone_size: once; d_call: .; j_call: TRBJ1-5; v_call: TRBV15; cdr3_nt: TGTGCCACCAGCAGAGATTCGGGCAGGGGACATCAGCCCCAGCATTTT; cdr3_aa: CATSRDSGRGHQPQHF
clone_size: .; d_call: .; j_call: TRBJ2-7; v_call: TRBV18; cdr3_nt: TGTGCCAGCTCACCATCGGCCTACGAGCAGTACTTC; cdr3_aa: CASSPSAYEQYF
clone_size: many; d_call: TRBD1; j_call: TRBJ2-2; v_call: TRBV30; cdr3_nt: TGTGCCTGGAGCCTTTCGGACAGGGACACCGGGGAGCTGTTTTTT; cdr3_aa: CAWSLSDRDTGELFF
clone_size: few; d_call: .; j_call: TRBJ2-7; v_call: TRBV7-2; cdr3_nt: TGTGCCAGCAGCTTTTCTCGGTACGAGCAGTACTTC; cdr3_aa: CASSFSRYEQYF
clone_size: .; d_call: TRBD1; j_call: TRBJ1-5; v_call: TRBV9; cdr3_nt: TGTGCCAGCAGCCCGCAGGGGGATCGCTATCAGCCCCAGCATTTT; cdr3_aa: CASSPQGDRYQPQHF
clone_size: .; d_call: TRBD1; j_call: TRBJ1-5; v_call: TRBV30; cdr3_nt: TGTGCCTGGACTAACCCCTGGGACAGGGGGATGGCTGGCAATCAGCCCCAGCATTTT; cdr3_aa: CAWTNPWDRGMAGNQPQHF
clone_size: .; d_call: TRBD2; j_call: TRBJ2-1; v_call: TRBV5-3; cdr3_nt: TGTGCCAGAAGCCGACTAGCGGGAGTCCATGAGCAGTTCTTC; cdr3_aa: CARSRLAGVHEQFF
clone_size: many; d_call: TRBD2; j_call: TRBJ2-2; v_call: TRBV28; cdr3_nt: TGTGCCAGCAGTCCCGGACTAGATCGGAGCACCGGGGAGCTGTTTTTT; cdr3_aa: CASSPGLDRSTGELFF
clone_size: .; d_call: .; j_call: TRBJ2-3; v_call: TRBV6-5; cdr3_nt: TGTGCCAGCAGTTACTCGGGGGGCCAATTCCTCTATTTT; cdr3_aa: CASSYSGGQFLYF
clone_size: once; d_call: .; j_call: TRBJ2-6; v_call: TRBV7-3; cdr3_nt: TGTGCCAGCAGCTTATCCCCTGGGGCCAACGTCCTGACTTTC; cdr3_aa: CASSLSPGANVLTF
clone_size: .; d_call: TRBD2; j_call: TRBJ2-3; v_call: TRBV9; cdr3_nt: TGTGCCAGCAGTCTACTAGCGGGGACCACAGATACGCAGTATTTT; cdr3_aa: CASSLLAGTTDTQYF
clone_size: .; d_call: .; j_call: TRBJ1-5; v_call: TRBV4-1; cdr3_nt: TGCGCCAGCAGCCAAGGATGGGGAGGCGGCAATCAGCCCCAGCATTTT; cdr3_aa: CASSQGWGGGNQPQHF
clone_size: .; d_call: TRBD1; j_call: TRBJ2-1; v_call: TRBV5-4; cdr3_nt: TGTGCCAGCAGCTTGGAAAGGGGGCGGGATGAGCAGTTCTTC; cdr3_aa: CASSLERGRDEQFF
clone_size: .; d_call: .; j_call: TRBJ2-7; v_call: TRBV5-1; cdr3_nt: TGCGCCAGCAGCTTGGCGGCGCGGGAATTTGCCCACGAGCAGTACTTC; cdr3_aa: CASSLAAREFAHEQYF